A single sample gave rise to the 20 T cell receptor beta chains below, sequenced in a study of beta chain features in type 1 diabetes. The study's findings and limits: A moderate, significant TCRB CDR3 shortening appeared in type 1 diabetes across four CD4+ subsets.

Their antigens are not known. Expressed TCRB transcripts were sequenced because the isolated RNA had all been reverse transcribed beforehand. The assay was immunoSEQ multiplex PCR, and TCRdb's table has in-frame clones only and misses some. The table shows fewer than 110,000 clones, with 28% occurring only once. The sequencing sample was made of central memory CD4+ T cells from blood. The source is a woman aged 18-30 years with type 1 diabetes.

As DNA, the CDR3 is TGCGCCAGCAGCCAAGTTTCTCGGACAGGGGGCATGAATACGCAGTATTTT. This encodes CASSQVSRTGGMNTQYF. The gene calls are TRBV4-3 and TRBJ2-3; 11 bases match TRBD1. The CDR3 loop spans 17 amino acids. Germline trimming cut 1 base from V and 7 bases from J; bases unmatched to any gene: 10. Germline lookup yields CDR1 LGHNA and CDR2 YSLEER.

The rearrangement uses TRBV18 and TRBJ1-1, with D possibly being TRBD1 (5 bases). CDR3 length equals 13 residues. Germline assignment: CDR1 KGHSH and CDR2 LQKENI. V lost 5 bases and J 0 bases, leaving 7 bases between the germline ends. In nucleotides, the CDR3 is TGTGCCAGCTCATCGACAGTGAACACTGAAGCTTTCTTT. Translating it yields CASSSTVNTEAFF.

The chain recombines TRBV19 with TRBJ1-2; TRBD1 aligns across 9 bases. The CDR3 loop spans 13 amino acids. Trimming removed 4 bases from V and 8 bases from J; junction bases left unmatched: 5. Germline lookup yields CDR1 LNHDA and CDR2 SQIVND (reference sequence). The CDR3 DNA reads TGTGCCAGTAGTAGTCTGGACAGGGGCGGCTACACCTTC. This codes for CASSSLDRGGYTF.

This clone was counted between two and nine times. This sequence joins TRBV5-6 and TRBJ1-2; 7 nucleotides agree with TRBD1. V gave up 4 bases and J gave up 8 bases; unmatched junction bases: 17. The CDR3 extends over 16 amino acids. Looked up from germline, CDR1 is SGHDT and CDR2 is YYEEEE. The CDR3 protein is CASSQRRDRDGSGYTF. The CDR3 DNA sequence: TGTGCCAGCAGCCAGCGGCGAGACAGGGATGGTAGCGGCTACACCTTC.

This clone showed up just a few times. The chain employs TRBV21-1 and TRBJ2-7; no check of the table's D call, TRBD1, against the DNA was made. TRBV21-1 represents a pseudogene. The CDR3 is made up of 15 amino acids. Here the CDR3 DNA reads TGTGCCAGCCCGAACCCCAGGGCGAGCTCCTACGAGCAGTACGTC. Its protein product is CASPNPRASSYEQYV.

V usage is TRBV2 and J usage is TRBJ2-3, with TRBD1 matching 9 bases. The CDR3 runs to 14 residues. Germline V gene lookup returns CDR1 SNHLY and CDR2 FYNNEI. V gave up 8 bases and J gave up 1 base; unmatched junction bases: 4. This CDR3 reads CASARDRGTDTQYF. In nucleotides, the CDR3 is TGTGCCAGCGCCCGGGACAGGGGCACAGATACGCAGTATTTT.

This clone was seen a handful of times. The genes are TRBV28 and TRBJ1-4; tentative D call: TRBD1 (5 bases). Germline values: CDR1 MDHEN, CDR2 SYDVKM. The CDR3 consists of 15 residues. The ends were cut back, 5 bases at V and 7 bases at J, with 17 bases in the middle. The CDR3 sequence: CASSTPGPRSEKLFF. CDR3 DNA sequence: TGTGCCAGCAGTACCCCAGGGCCAAGGAGTGAAAAACTGTTTTTT.

This clone has more than one count but fewer than ten. The rearrangement joins TRBV5-6 to TRBJ2-1; 7 nucleotides line up with TRBD2. The CDR3 is 16 residues long. Per the germline V gene, CDR1 is SGHDT and CDR2 is YYEEEE. The V and J ends lost 0 bases and 2 bases, in that order; junction bases with no gene match: 5. CDR3 DNA: TGTGCCAGCAGCTTGGCGGGCGGGAGTGCCTACAATGAGCAGTTCTTC. Protein: CASSLAGGSAYNEQFF. The full variable domain, with the rest looked up from reference TRBV5-6 and TRBJ2-1, is DAGVTQSPTHLIKTRGQQVTLRCSPKSGHDTVSWYQQALGQGPQFIFQYYEEEERQRGNFPDRFSGHQFPNYSSELNVNALLLGDSALYLCASSLAGGSAYNEQFFGPGTRLTVL.

This clone was observed a handful of times. The CDR3 DNA sequence: TGTGCCTGGAAAGCCCTGGTGGGACAGGGAAGGGGGAACACTGAAGCTTTCTTT. Translating it yields CAWKALVGQGRGNTEAFF. The V and J genes are TRBV30 and TRBJ1-1; 9 bases line up with TRBD1. Germline V gene lookup returns CDR1 GTSNPN and CDR2 SVGIG (reference sequence). There are 18 residues in the CDR3. The V segment lost 4 bases and the J segment 1 base; nucleotides outside the gene matches: 16.

V and J are TRBV11-3 and TRBJ1-2; D is uncertain. CDR1 is SGHNT, CDR2 YENEEA, per germline. Trimming removed 8 bases at V and 2 bases at J, with 9 bases between. This CDR3 is built from 12 residues. CDR3 region: CASGGTNYGYTF. CDR3 nucleotides: TGTGCCAGCGGAGGTACCAACTATGGCTACACCTTC.

J is TRBJ1-4 and V is TRBV5-1; 7 positions match TRBD1. Looked up from germline, CDR1 is SGHRS and CDR2 is YFSETQ. This CDR3 spans 14 amino acids. The V segment lost 4 bases and the J segment 8 bases; nucleotides outside the gene matches: 8. CDR3 protein: CASSPDRTGEKLFF. DNA for the CDR3: TGCGCCAGCAGCCCGGACAGGACCGGGGAAAAACTGTTTTTT. Looking up the rest from reference TRBV5-1 and TRBJ1-4 gives the full variable domain: KAGVTQTPRYLIKTRGQQVTLSCSPISGHRSVSWYQQTPGQGLQFLFEYFSETQRNKGNFPGRFSGRQFSNSRSEMNVSTLELGDSALYLCASSPDRTGEKLFFGSGTQLSVL.

This clone was detected only a few times. V and J are TRBV28 and TRBJ2-1; 11 nucleotides line up with TRBD2. The V and J ends lost 6 bases and 10 bases, in that order; junction bases with no gene match: 14. There are 16 residues in the CDR3. Per the germline V gene, CDR1 is MDHEN and CDR2 is SYDVKM. CDR3 DNA sequence: TGTGCCAGCAGCCGAGGGGGGACTAGCGGATCGGTGGAGCAGTTCTTC. As protein: CASSRGGTSGSVEQFF.

This clone was counted a few times. DNA of the CDR3: TGCGCCAGCAGCCAGGGACTAGCGGGAGGACTACCCAATGAGCAGTTCTTC. It translates to CASSQGLAGGLPNEQFF. The chain carries TRBV4-1 and TRBJ2-1; TRBD2 agrees at 15 bases. Germline values: CDR1 MGHRA, CDR2 YSYEKL. CDR3 length: 17 residues. The ends lost 3 bases at V and 6 bases at J; junction bases unmatched: 6.

The rearrangement uses TRBV9 and TRBJ2-7; TRBD2 might be the D (6 bases). Per germline, CDR1 SGDLS and CDR2 YYNGEE. The CDR3 spans 15 residues. Between the trimmed V and J ends, which lost 2 bases and 2 bases, there was a span of 14 bases. The CDR3 DNA sequence: TGTGCCAGCAGCGTCGGACTATCCGCCCCCTACGAGCAGTACTTC. It specifies CASSVGLSAPYEQYF.

V usage is TRBV9 and J usage is TRBJ2-2; 7 bases line up with TRBD2. Germline CDR1 and CDR2: SGDLS and YYNGEE. The V and J ends lost 0 bases and 3 bases, in that order; junction bases with no gene match: 5. This CDR3 has 16 amino acids. The CDR3 nucleotides are TGTGCCAGCAGCGTAGGAGCTAGCGGAGACACCGGGGAGCTGTTTTTT. Amino acids: CASSVGASGDTGELFF.

This clone was counted a few times. This chain joins TRBV4-2 and TRBJ1-2; tentatively, D is TRBD1 (5 bases). The CDR3 extends over 16 amino acids. Germline assignment: CDR1 LGHNA and CDR2 YNFKEQ. V was trimmed by 2 bases and J by 1 base, leaving 14 bases between them. The CDR3 sequence: CASSQPKGGGNYGYTF. CDR3 nucleotide sequence: TGTGCCAGCAGCCAACCGAAGGGCGGGGGTAACTATGGCTACACCTTC.

The CDR3 region is CATTVSYEQYF. The CDR3 coding sequence is TGTGCCACGACAGTCTCCTACGAGCAGTACTTC. This rearrangement joins TRBV28 to TRBJ2-7, with TRBD1 as a possible D gene (5 bases). V lost 10 bases, J lost 0 bases, and 7 bases lay in between. The CDR3 contains 11 residues. CDR1 is MDHEN, CDR2 SYDVKM, per germline.

The chain carries TRBV15 and TRBJ2-1; no reliable D call. From germline, CDR1 is LNHNV and CDR2 YYDKDF (reference sequence). The length of the CDR3 is 12 residues. Trimming left V 0 bases short and J 6 bases short, with 3 bases between. CDR3 bases: TGTGCCACCAGCAGAGATAGCAATGAGCAGTTCTTC. It specifies CATSRDSNEQFF.

The CDR3 DNA follows: TGTGCCAGCAGCCTCCCTGCGGGGGAGACCCAGTACTTC. Translated: CASSLPAGETQYF. The chain combines TRBV5-6 with TRBJ2-5; D possibly corresponds to TRBD2 (6 bases). CDR1 is SGHDT and CDR2 is YYEEEE in the germline V gene. The CDR3 covers 13 residues. V dropped 4 bases and J dropped 5 bases, with 12 bases sitting between them. The variable domain in full, with the rest retrieved from reference TRBV5-6 and TRBJ2-5, is DAGVTQSPTHLIKTRGQQVTLRCSPKSGHDTVSWYQQALGQGPQFIFQYYEEEERQRGNFPDRFSGHQFPNYSSELNVNALLLGDSALYLCASSLPAGETQYFGPGTRLLVL.

The chain links TRBV5-4 to TRBJ2-2; 8 positions match TRBD2. Per the germline V gene, CDR1 is SGHNT and CDR2 is YYREEE (reference sequence). The CDR3 is 17 residues long. V lost 5 bases and J lost 0; bases outside the gene matches: 9. CDR3 DNA: TGTGCCAGCAGTTCCCAAGCGGGAGCTTCGAACACCGGGGAGCTGTTTTTT. Its translation is CASSSQAGASNTGELFF.